This T cell receptor beta chain was profiled in a study of shared clonotypes between healthy human individuals. Whole-study findings and limits: Compared with memory subsets, naive subsets generally had larger estimated richness.

CD45RO negativity and positive selection for CCR7 defined naive CD8 cells, a population that excluded terminally differentiated effector memory CD45RA+ cells. There were only Caucasian adults among the donors, and all lived in Nashville, Tennessee. Germline-derived CDR1 and CDR2 are MDHEN and SYDVKM. This CDR3 contains 14 residues. V lost 3 bases, J lost 4 bases, and 12 bases lay in between. This table comes from immunoSEQ multiplex PCR, and its TCRdb copy is limited to in-frame clones, with some not included. The data show roughly 2.1 million clones, about 93% seen once. Regarding this clone: As yet, its antigen is unknown.

The TCR originated in a man younger than 35 in good health. Some clones in this sample may be carry-over from other donors' samples. The sequencing sample was made of naive CD8+ T cells from PBMCs. V is TRBV28 and J is TRBJ1-2; perhaps TRBD1 as D (6 bases). The CDR3 is CASSFRGPRYGYTF. Here the CDR3 DNA reads TGTGCCAGCAGTTTCCGGGGGCCGCGCTATGGCTACACCTTC.